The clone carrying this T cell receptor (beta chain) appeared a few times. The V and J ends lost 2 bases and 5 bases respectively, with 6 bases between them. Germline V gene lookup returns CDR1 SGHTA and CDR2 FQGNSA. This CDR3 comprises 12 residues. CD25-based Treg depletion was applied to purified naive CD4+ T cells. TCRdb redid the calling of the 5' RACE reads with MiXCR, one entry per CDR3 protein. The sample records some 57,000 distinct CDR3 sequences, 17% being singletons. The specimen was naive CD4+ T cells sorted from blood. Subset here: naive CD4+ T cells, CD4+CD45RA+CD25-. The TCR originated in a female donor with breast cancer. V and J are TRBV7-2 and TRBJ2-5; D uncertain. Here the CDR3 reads CASSLSLETQYF. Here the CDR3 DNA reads TGTGCCAGCAGCTTATCGCTGGAGACCCAGTACTTC.